These 14 T cell receptor beta chains originate from one sample sequenced in a study of regulatory T cells in long-lasting Graves disease. The time point was: persistent/refractory GD, antithyroid drugs over 5 years with positive TRAb. There was RNA extracted from PBMCs, and the TCR library was made from it. Relying on iRepertoire HTBI primers and Arm-PCR of CDR3 regions, the team built TCR beta libraries. TCRdb redid the calling of the multiplex PCR reads with MiXCR, one entry per CDR3 protein. The sample consists of some 330,000 distinct CDR3 sequences, 20% to 25% of them appearing once. The material sequenced was peripheral blood mononuclear cells (PBMCs), taken when the disease was refractory, from a patient treated with antithyroid drugs. These receptors originate from a woman aged 40 to 50 with Graves disease.

This clonotype was observed many times. V and J are TRBV6-1 and TRBJ2-5, with 8 bases lining up with TRBD2. The V gene end was trimmed by 5 bases and the J gene end by 4 bases; junction bases not matched to a gene: 6. Per the germline V gene, CDR1 is MNHNS and CDR2 is SASEGT. This CDR3 is built from 14 residues. The CDR3 sequence is CASSPGTRLETQYF. The CDR3 DNA sequence: TGTGCCAGCAGTCCGGGGACTAGGTTAGAGACCCAGTACTTC.

With regard to this clonotype: The junction departs from the called germline gene at one end, perhaps through a read error. The chain is built from TRBV12-3 or TRBV12-4 and TRBJ1-2, with D unclear. CDR3 length: 8 amino acids. The CDR3 DNA sequence: TGTGCCAGCAGCTCCTCAGACTTC. It yields the protein CASSSSDF.

The rearrangement links TRBV12-3 or TRBV12-4 to TRBJ2-1; 12 bases align to TRBD2. This CDR3 comprises 16 residues. After removal of 6 bases from V and 3 bases from J, the junction contained 6 bases not matched to a gene. DNA for the CDR3: TGTGCCAGCAGCCCCGGGACTAGCGGGCACTACAATGAGCAGTTCTTC. Protein: CASSPGTSGHYNEQFF.

In its sample, this clonotype was seen many times. The chain has TRBV3-1 and TRBJ1-1; no reliable D call. V was cut by 4 bases and J by 4 bases, with 13 bases left in between. The CDR3 consists of 14 residues. Germline CDR1 reads LGHDT; CDR2 reads YNNKEL (reference sequence). The DNA for the CDR3 is TGTGCCAGCAGCCGTGTGGACTCCGGCACTGAAGCTTTCTTT. Translated, it gives CASSRVDSGTEAFF.

V is TRBV20-1 and J is TRBJ2-5; D gene ambiguous. From germline, CDR1 is DFQATT and CDR2 SNEGSKA (reference sequence). The CDR3 is 12 residues long. V was cut by 0 bases and J by 4 bases, with 6 bases left in between. In nucleotides, the CDR3 is TGCAGTGCTAGAGACACCTCAGAGACCCAGTACTTC. Protein sequence: CSARDTSETQYF.

This clonotype turned up a few times. Written as DNA, the CDR3 is TGTGCCACCAGTGATTTCCTGGGCACAGATACGCAGTATTTT. Amino acid sequence: CATSDFLGTDTQYF. The chain recombines TRBV24-1 with TRBJ2-3; D is unresolved. Germline-derived CDR1 and CDR2 are KGHDR and SFDVKD. The CDR3 is 14 residues long. V lost 1 base, J lost 1 base, and 5 bases lay in between.

The chain couples TRBV19 to TRBJ1-5; 10 bases agree with TRBD1. Unmatched junction bases numbered 8, after V lost 1 base and J lost 2 bases. The CDR3 has 18 residues. Germline V gene lookup returns CDR1 LNHDA and CDR2 SQIVND (reference sequence). The CDR3 nucleotides read TGTGCCAGTAGTATAGGTTTGGGACAGGGGACGGGCAATCAGCCCCAGCATTTT. Translating gives CASSIGLGQGTGNQPQHF.

A word on this clonotype: One junction end disagrees with the germline gene, perhaps due to a read error. The chain joins TRBV28 to TRBJ1-1, with TRBD1 identical over 9 bases. Looked up from germline, CDR1 is MDHEN and CDR2 is SYDVKM. The length of the CDR3 is 17 residues. As DNA, the CDR3 is TGTGCCAGCAGCTTATCGAGGACAGGGGACCTGAACACTGAAGCTTTCTTT. Encoded protein: CASSLSRTGDLNTEAFF. The whole variable domain, remainder taken from reference TRBV28 and TRBJ1-1, is DVKVTQSSRYLVKRTGEKVFLECVQDMDHENMFWYRQDPGLGLRLIYFSYDVKMKEKGDIPEGYSVSREKKERFSLILESASTNQTSMYLCASSLSRTGDLNTEAFFGQGTRLTVV.

The chain links TRBV7-9 to TRBJ2-5, with D perhaps TRBD1 (5 bases). CDR1 is SEHNR, CDR2 FQNEAQ, per germline (reference sequence). This CDR3 is 16 amino acids long. Trimming removed 2 bases at V and 8 bases at J, with 21 bases between. The CDR3 DNA follows: TGTGCCAGCAGCTTACAACGCGGACAAGAAATTTTAACCCAGTACTTC. Its translation: CASSLQRGQEILTQYF. Combining the CDR3 with reference TRBV7-9 and TRBJ2-5 gives the whole variable domain DTGVSQNPRHKITKRGQNVTFRCDPISEHNRLYWYRQTLGQGPEFLTYFQNEAQLEKSRLLSDRFSAERPKGSFSTLEIQRTEQGDSAMYLCASSLQRGQEILTQYFGPGTRLLVL.

This clonotype was counted ten times or more. The chain is built from TRBV7-8 and TRBJ1-4; D is unresolved. The germline V gene encodes CDR1 SGHVS and CDR2 FQNEAQ. The CDR3 has 13 amino acids. With 1 base removed from V and 7 bases from J, the gap between germline ends came to 7 bases. The CDR3 here is CASSLGTIEKLFF. CDR3 DNA: TGTGCCAGCAGCTTAGGGACGATTGAAAAACTGTTTTTT.

The chain employs TRBV5-4 and TRBJ2-7; D is unresolved. Deletions cut 4 bases from V and 7 bases from J, with 12 bases between. The germline gives CDR1 SGHNT, CDR2 YYREEE (reference sequence). The CDR3 extends over 12 amino acids. The CDR3 bases are TGTGCCAGCAGCGATGGGCTTAGAGAGCAGTACTTC. This translates into CASSDGLREQYF.

This chain uses TRBV7-9 with TRBJ1-1; the D gene is possibly TRBD1 (5 bases). CDR3 size: 17 residues. The V gene lost 4 bases and the J gene lost 5 bases, with 23 bases spanning the gap. The V gene's germline CDR1 is SEHNR and CDR2 FQNEAQ (reference sequence). The CDR3 region is CASSYRDGATDGTEAFF. The CDR3 nucleotides read TGTGCCAGCAGCTACCGGGACGGCGCGACCGATGGGACTGAAGCTTTCTTT.

This chain's CDR3 is CSVDTGTQNGYTF. The CDR3, as DNA: TGCAGCGTTGACACCGGGACACAGAATGGCTACACCTTC. The chain joins TRBV29-1 to TRBJ1-2; D is perhaps TRBD1 (6 bases). Deletions cut 3 bases from V and 6 bases from J, with 14 bases between. Germline CDR1 SQVTM, CDR2 ANQGSEA. This CDR3 has 13 amino acids.

V usage is TRBV27 and J usage is TRBJ2-1; D unclear. Germline V gives CDR1 MNHEY, CDR2 SMNVEV (reference sequence). The V end lost 7 bases, the J end lost 4 bases, and 26 bases lay between the germline ends. The length of the CDR3 is 18 residues. This chain's CDR3 is CASTTLKYSESKYNEQFF. The CDR3 DNA is TGTGCCAGCACCACCCTAAAGTATTCCGAGTCCAAATACAATGAGCAGTTCTTC.